The sequence of this T cell receptor beta chain was determined in a study of cytotoxic CD8 clonotypes in ibrutinib-treated CLL. Overall study: The patients comprised approximately ten relapsed/refractory and about 14 treatment-naive cases, about 18 IGHV unmutated. Response sampling occurred after a median 12 months of treatment (range 6 to 36).

Libraries were prepared by immunoSEQ multiplex PCR; TCRdb keeps only in-frame clonotypes and omits some of them. The repertoire holds over 40,000 clones, with around four fifths as singletons. The germline gives CDR1 KGHSH, CDR2 LQKENI. V was pared by 3 bases and J by 4 bases, with 5 bases of the junction left unmatched. The CDR3 runs to 14 residues. Study-wide results and caveats: Stable or contracted on treatment, public clonotypes were also uncommon. Starting clonality was above that of age-matched healthy donors and tracked circulating CD8+ T-cell counts.

This clone was recorded once. Its target is not known. J is TRBJ2-5 and V is TRBV18; 7 nucleotides agree with TRBD2. This TCR was recovered from a human donor with chronic lymphocytic leukemia. The material sequenced was PBMCs, taken after 24 months of ibrutinib treatment. This CDR3 reads CASSPWEGGETQYF. CDR3 nucleotide sequence: TGTGCCAGCTCACCTTGGGAGGGTGGAGAGACCCAGTACTTC.